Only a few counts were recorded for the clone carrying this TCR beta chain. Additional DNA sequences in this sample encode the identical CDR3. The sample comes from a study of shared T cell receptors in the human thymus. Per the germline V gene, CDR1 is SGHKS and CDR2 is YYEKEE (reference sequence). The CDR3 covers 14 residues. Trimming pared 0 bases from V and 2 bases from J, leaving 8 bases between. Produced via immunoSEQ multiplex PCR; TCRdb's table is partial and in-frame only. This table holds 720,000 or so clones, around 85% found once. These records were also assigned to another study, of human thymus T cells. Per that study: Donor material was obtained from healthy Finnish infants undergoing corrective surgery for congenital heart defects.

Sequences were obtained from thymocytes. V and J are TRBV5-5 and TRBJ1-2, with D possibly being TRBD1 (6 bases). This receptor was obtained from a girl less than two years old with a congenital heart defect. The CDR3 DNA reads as TGTGCCAGCAGCTTGGGCACAGGGAACTATGGCTACACCTTC. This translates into CASSLGTGNYGYTF.